The 18 T cell receptor beta chains below all came from one sample that was sequenced in a study of blood T cell repertoires in COVID-19. Some clones are missing from TCRdb's copy, which holds only in-frame ones; the method was immunoSEQ multiplex PCR. The data contain 150,000 to 180,000 clones, about 90% of them singletons. What was sequenced was peripheral blood. These receptors all come from a man aged 45-65 years with acute or convalescent COVID-19.

J is TRBJ2-1 and V is TRBV7-2; 7 bases are a match to TRBD2. V shed 2 bases, J shed 4 bases, and the junction held 5 bases outside the gene matches. The CDR3 consists of 15 residues. Germline lookup yields CDR1 SGHTA and CDR2 FQGNSA. The CDR3, as DNA: TGTGCCAGCAGCTTATCAGCGGGGCGTTACAATGAGCAGTTCTTC. Amino acid sequence: CASSLSAGRYNEQFF.

The V gene is TRBV5-4, the J gene TRBJ1-2, with TRBD1 matching over 10 bases. V lost 0 bases to trimming and J lost 7 bases; unmatched junction nucleotides: 6. Per germline, CDR1 SGHNT and CDR2 YYREEE (reference sequence). The CDR3 length is 15 residues. CDR3 sequence: CASSLDRQGASGYTF. CDR3 DNA sequence: TGTGCCAGCAGCTTGGACCGACAGGGGGCGAGTGGCTACACCTTC.

This clone was observed at least ten times. The chain couples TRBV24-1 to TRBJ1-6; D is ambiguous. V was pared by 0 bases and J by 7 bases, with 12 bases between. The CDR3 consists of 16 residues. Per the germline V gene, CDR1 is KGHDR and CDR2 is SFDVKD. CDR3 nucleotide sequence: TGTGCCACCAGTGATTTGCCGATCGGTCCAAATTCACCCCTCCACTTT. Its translation is CATSDLPIGPNSPLHF.

This clone was detected a few times. The chain employs TRBV20-1 and TRBJ2-7; the D gene is possibly TRBD2 (7 bases). V lost 3 bases and J 4 bases, leaving 16 bases between the germline ends. CDR1 and CDR2 from the germline V gene are DFQATT and SNEGSKA (reference sequence). This CDR3 has 14 residues. The DNA for the CDR3 is TGCAGTGCTAGTCGGGGGGCCGGATTATACGAGCAGTACGTC. Its protein product is CSASRGAGLYEQYV.

This clone was found once. The chain combines TRBV12-3 or TRBV12-4 with TRBJ1-1; D uncertain. V was cut by 6 bases and J by 8 bases, with 16 bases left in between. This CDR3 region has 13 residues. The CDR3 DNA reads as TGTGCCAGCAGCCCCAGCCCGACCAGGGAAGCTTTCTTT. This codes for CASSPSPTREAFF.

The chain joins TRBV5-6 to TRBJ2-3; weak D call: TRBD1 (6 bases). Trimming cost V 2 bases and J 3 bases, with 7 bases left between them. The CDR3 has 13 residues. Germline CDR1 reads SGHDT; CDR2 reads YYEEEE. Here the CDR3 reads CASSFTGTDTQYF. As DNA, the CDR3 is TGTGCCAGCAGCTTTACAGGGACAGATACGCAGTATTTT. The complete variable domain, with remaining parts taken from reference TRBV5-6 and TRBJ2-3, reads DAGVTQSPTHLIKTRGQQVTLRCSPKSGHDTVSWYQQALGQGPQFIFQYYEEEERQRGNFPDRFSGHQFPNYSSELNVNALLLGDSALYLCASSFTGTDTQYFGPGTRLTVL.

The DNA of the CDR3 is TGTGCCAGCAGTTTAAGGGGGTGGGAAAAACTGTTTTTT. Its protein product is CASSLRGWEKLFF. The chain uses TRBV12-3 or TRBV12-4 and TRBJ1-4; D is perhaps TRBD1 (6 bases). CDR3 length: 13 amino acids. V was trimmed by 2 bases and J by 8 bases, leaving 9 bases between them.

V is TRBV15 and J is TRBJ1-2, with a possible D match to TRBD1 (6 bases). The CDR3 extends over 13 amino acids. Germline V CDR1 and CDR2: LNHNV, YYDKDF (reference sequence). Trimming took off 5 bases at V and 8 bases at J, with 15 bases between the two ends. Written as DNA, the CDR3 is TGTGCCACCAGCCATAGCCTTGGGGGCGGCTACACCTTC. It codes for CATSHSLGGGYTF. Together with reference TRBV15 and TRBJ1-2, the CDR3 gives the full variable domain: DAMVIQNPRYQVTQFGKPVTLSCSQTLNHNVMYWYQQKSSQAPKLLFHYYDKDFNNEADTPDNFQSRRPNTSFCFLDIRSPGLGDTAMYLCATSHSLGGGYTFGSGTRLTVV.

The chain couples TRBV19 to TRBJ1-4, with D unresolved. CDR1 is LNHDA and CDR2 is SQIVND in the germline V gene (reference sequence). This CDR3 has 15 residues. With 4 bases removed from V and 5 bases from J, the gap between germline ends came to 14 bases. CDR3 residues: CASSKRVTLNEKLFF. The CDR3 DNA reads TGTGCCAGTAGTAAGCGGGTGACGCTCAATGAAAAACTGTTTTTT.

The chain couples TRBV10-3 to TRBJ2-3, with TRBD1 identical over 7 bases. After removal of 10 bases from V and 2 bases from J, the junction contained 6 bases not matched to a gene. The CDR3 has 13 amino acids. Germline assignment: CDR1 ENHRY and CDR2 SYGVKD. The CDR3 sequence is CANRDSLTDTQYF. The CDR3 nucleotides read TGTGCCAACCGGGACAGCCTCACAGATACGCAGTATTTT.

J is TRBJ2-1 and V is TRBV29-1, with D unclear. The ends were cut back, 6 bases at V and 0 bases at J, with 9 bases in the middle. This CDR3 is built from 13 residues. The germline V gene has CDR1 SQVTM and CDR2 ANQGSEA. CDR3 in amino acids: CSVPSDSYNEQFF. CDR3 bases: TGCAGCGTGCCCAGCGACTCCTACAATGAGCAGTTCTTC.

V usage is TRBV27 and J usage is TRBJ1-5; tentative D call: TRBD1 (6 bases). V lost 6 bases and J lost 7, with 19 bases in between. The CDR3 contains 15 residues. Germline V gives CDR1 MNHEY, CDR2 SMNVEV (reference sequence). CDR3 sequence: CASSLSQGGGQPQHF. The CDR3 bases are TGTGCCAGCAGCCTTTCTCAAGGGGGGGGACAGCCCCAGCATTTT.

This sequence joins TRBV2 and TRBJ1-6, with 9 nucleotides matching TRBD1. After removal of 6 bases from V and 7 bases from J, the junction contained 10 bases not matched to a gene. Per germline, CDR1 SNHLY and CDR2 FYNNEI. This CDR3 has 16 amino acids. The CDR3: CASSAGGQGGNSPLHF. The CDR3 DNA is TGTGCCAGCAGCGCCGGGGGACAGGGAGGGAATTCACCCCTCCACTTT.

The chain links TRBV2 to TRBJ2-7; unclear D gene. Germline CDR1 is SNHLY and CDR2 is FYNNEI. Trimming shortened V by 2 bases and J by 4 bases, and 12 bases separated the two germline ends. CDR3 length: 14 amino acids. CDR3 region: CASSEQGGRYEQYF. The CDR3 DNA reads as TGTGCCAGCAGTGAACAAGGCGGCCGATACGAGCAGTACTTC.

V usage is TRBV28 and J usage is TRBJ1-1; 7 nucleotides agree with TRBD1. The CDR3 consists of 17 residues. The germline V gene encodes CDR1 MDHEN and CDR2 SYDVKM. V dropped 3 bases and J dropped 1; count of bases not matched to a gene: 11. CDR3 coding DNA: TGTGCCAGCAGTTTCCCGGACAGGCCTGATCCGAACACTGAAGCTTTCTTT. Its translation: CASSFPDRPDPNTEAFF.

A few counts support this clone. The rearrangement joins TRBV5-6 to TRBJ2-3, with 10 bases that match TRBD2. The ends lost 5 bases at V and 4 bases at J; junction bases unmatched: 4. This CDR3 region has 14 residues. CDR1 is SGHDT and CDR2 is YYEEEE in the germline V gene. CDR3 DNA: TGTGCCAGCAGGCAGCGGGGGGGCGCAGATACGCAGTATTTT. This gives the protein CASRQRGGADTQYF.

V gene TRBV5-1 combines with J gene TRBJ1-1; weak D call: TRBD1 (6 bases). Germline loops: CDR1 SGHRS, CDR2 YFSETQ. The CDR3 loop spans 15 amino acids. The V gene lost 6 bases and the J gene lost 3 bases, with 18 bases spanning the gap. The CDR3, as DNA: TGCGCCAGCACCTCGGGGGGCGGAACCTACACTGAAGCTTTCTTT. Translated: CASTSGGGTYTEAFF. Full variable domain (outside the CDR3, taken from reference TRBV5-1 and TRBJ1-1): KAGVTQTPRYLIKTRGQQVTLSCSPISGHRSVSWYQQTPGQGLQFLFEYFSETQRNKGNFPGRFSGRQFSNSRSEMNVSTLELGDSALYLCASTSGGGTYTEAFFGQGTRLTVV.

This clone showed up just once. The CDR3 DNA reads TGTGCCAGCAGTTTAGCGGGAGGGGGGACCGGGGAGCTGTTTTTT. Translating it yields CASSLAGGGTGELFF. The chain recombines TRBV27 with TRBJ2-2; TRBD2 matches 9 bases. From germline, CDR1 is MNHEY and CDR2 SMNVEV (reference sequence). CDR3 length: 15 residues. V lost 2 bases to trimming and J lost 5 bases; unmatched junction nucleotides: 3.